The 30 T cell receptor beta chains presented below share a single source sample, sequenced in a study of response to subunit inactivated influenza vaccine listed by TCRdb under 2018. The library was obtained by RT-PCR. TCRdb records Illumina HiSeq 2500 as the sequencer. Through fastp at Q25 and MiXCR, TCRdb rebuilt clones from the public reads, retaining in-frame beta chains. Each entry is one CDR3 protein sequence, shown with its most common DNA and genes. Here the sample has approximately 530,000 distinct CDR3 sequences; 6.5% to 8% occur a single time. The ten most abundant clones make up around 13% of the sample. Source: PBMCs from blood, taken less than 25 months after vaccination. All receptors come from a man in his fifties or sixties who received an inactivated influenza vaccine. Donor details come from another sample of the same person, matched by shared clones.

This clonotype was detected only a few times. This rearrangement joins TRBV20-1 to TRBJ1-1; no clear D gene. In germline, CDR1 is DFQATT, CDR2 SNEGSKA (reference sequence). CDR3 length: 14 amino acids. Trimming took off 0 bases at V and 6 bases at J, with 14 bases between the two ends. DNA for the CDR3: TGCAGTGCTAGAGATCCGATTAGAAAGGCTGAAGCTTTCTTT. Translated: CSARDPIRKAEAFF.

There are many counts of this clonotype. The chain links TRBV7-7 to TRBJ2-2; D unclear. CDR1 is SSHAT and CDR2 is FNYEAQ in the germline V gene (reference sequence). The CDR3 sequence is 13 residues long. V lost 0 bases and J lost 8, with 7 bases in between. The CDR3 loop reads CASSLAPSGELFF. As DNA, the CDR3 is TGTGCCAGCAGCTTAGCGCCGTCTGGGGAGCTGTTTTTT.

This clonotype was observed at least ten times. V is TRBV4-3 and J is TRBJ2-3; D gene unclear. V lost 0 bases, J lost 2 bases, and 12 bases lay in between. This CDR3 is built from 16 residues. The germline CDR1 and CDR2 sequences are LGHNA and YSLEER. CDR3 bases: TGCGCCAGCAGCCAAGATCGACCCACACCCACAGATACGCAGTATTTT. This codes for CASSQDRPTPTDTQYF.

This clonotype was seen at least ten times. This rearrangement joins TRBV20-1 to TRBJ1-4; a weak D match, TRBD1 (6 bases). This CDR3 contains 15 residues. The V gene's germline CDR1 is DFQATT and CDR2 SNEGSKA (reference sequence). The V gene lost 3 bases and the J gene lost 0 bases, with 11 bases spanning the gap. The CDR3, as DNA: TGCAGTGCTAGGACAGGCTTCGCAACTAATGAAAAACTGTTTTTT. Residues: CSARTGFATNEKLFF.

This chain links TRBV28 with TRBJ2-3; tentatively, D is TRBD2 (5 bases). V was cut by 6 bases and J by 2 bases, with 15 bases left in between. The CDR3 is 15 residues long. CDR1 is MDHEN, CDR2 SYDVKM, per germline. The CDR3 protein is CASSVTRVVTDTQYF. For the CDR3, the DNA is TGTGCCAGCAGCGTAACTAGGGTTGTCACAGATACGCAGTATTTT.

There are many counts of this clonotype. V usage is TRBV10-2 and J usage is TRBJ2-7; D is unresolved. Germline-derived CDR1 and CDR2 are WSHSY and SAAADI. The CDR3 is made up of 15 amino acids. Trimming left V 0 bases short and J 6 bases short, with 15 bases between. CDR3 residues: CASSESDFAMSEQYF. DNA for the CDR3: TGCGCCAGCAGTGAGTCTGACTTTGCAATGTCCGAGCAGTACTTC.

This clonotype has just a few counts. The chain is built from TRBV7-8 and TRBJ2-5; 7 nucleotides agree with TRBD1. There are 15 residues in the CDR3. V was pared by 7 bases and J by 2 bases, with 10 bases of the junction left unmatched. The V gene's germline CDR1 is SGHVS and CDR2 FQNEAQ. CDR3 sequence (DNA): TGTGCCAGCATCGCCGGGACAGTCCCACAAGAGACCCAGTACTTC. It codes for CASIAGTVPQETQYF.

This clonotype has a count of ten or more. The CDR3 bases are TGCGCCAGCAGCAGGGACGGGTCCTACGAGCAGTACTTC. Translated: CASSRDGSYEQYF. The chain couples TRBV5-1 to TRBJ2-7, with D perhaps TRBD1 or TRBD2 (5 bases each). There are 13 residues in the CDR3. The germline CDR1 and CDR2 sequences are SGHRS and YFSETQ. Trimming left V 4 bases short and J 1 base short, with 9 bases between. Full variable domain (rest looked up from reference TRBV5-1 and TRBJ2-7): KAGVTQTPRYLIKTRGQQVTLSCSPISGHRSVSWYQQTPGQGLQFLFEYFSETQRNKGNFPGRFSGRQFSNSRSEMNVSTLELGDSALYLCASSRDGSYEQYFGPGTRLTVT.

This clonotype was seen ten or more times. The V gene is TRBV24-1, the J gene TRBJ2-3, with a tentative D call TRBD2 (6 bases). Per germline, CDR1 KGHDR and CDR2 SFDVKD. There are 13 residues in the CDR3. V was cut by 9 bases and J by 5 bases, with 14 bases left in between. The CDR3 here is CATRGTKEDTQYF. DNA of the CDR3: TGTGCCACCCGGGGGACCAAGGAAGATACGCAGTATTTT.

This clonotype was detected many times. The chain's CDR3 is CASSPGPPYEQYF. Written as DNA, the CDR3 is TGTGCCAGCAGCCCGGGACCCCCCTACGAGCAGTACTTC. The V call is TRBV5-4, the J call TRBJ2-7; D might be TRBD1 or TRBD2, each matching 5 bases. The germline V gene encodes CDR1 SGHNT and CDR2 YYREEE (reference sequence). V was shortened by 4 bases and J by 2 bases, with 10 bases between the two germline ends. The CDR3 extends over 13 amino acids.

The chain couples TRBV24-1 to TRBJ2-3; no firm D call. V was cut by 2 bases and J by 5 bases, with 10 bases left in between. The CDR3 is 14 amino acids. Germline CDR1 and CDR2: KGHDR and SFDVKD. The CDR3 DNA sequence: TGTGCCACCAGTGATTCCCCTAAGGGAGATACGCAGTATTTT. It codes for CATSDSPKGDTQYF.

V usage is TRBV4-3 and J usage is TRBJ1-6; D might be TRBD1 (5 bases). The length of the CDR3 is 18 residues. V gave up 0 bases and J gave up 10 bases, with 22 bases separating them. CDR1 is LGHNA, CDR2 YSLEER, per germline. The CDR3 DNA follows: TGCGCCAGCAGCCAAGACCCAAGGGACGCTGTTCGGGGATCACCCCTCCACTTT. Its translation is CASSQDPRDAVRGSPLHF.

This clonotype was seen many times. This sequence joins TRBV7-6 and TRBJ2-5; D is undetermined. The CDR3 consists of 15 residues. Germline V gives CDR1 SGHVS, CDR2 FNYEAQ. V shed 7 bases and J shed 2 bases, with 17 bases lying between them. The DNA for the CDR3 is TGTGCCAGCACAAGAAACCGGCAGTTACAAGAGACCCAGTACTTC. Its protein is CASTRNRQLQETQYF.

In regard to this clonotype: A much larger clone lies one base from this, so it may be a read error. The rearrangement uses TRBV12-3 or TRBV12-4 and TRBJ1-1; D ambiguous. The CDR3 totals 12 residues. CDR3 nucleotide sequence: TGTGCCTGCAGTTTTAGTATGTTTGAAGCTTTCTTT. This sequence encodes CACSFSMFEAFF.

This clonotype has more than one count but fewer than ten. Written as DNA, the CDR3 is TGTGCCAGCAGACTCAGGGGGGGGCAGCCCCAGCATTTT. As protein: CASRLRGGQPQHF. The chain joins TRBV12-3 or TRBV12-4 to TRBJ1-5; 7 bases map to TRBD1. The CDR3 covers 13 residues. The trim removed 6 bases at V and 7 bases at J, leaving 6 bases unmatched.

The genes are TRBV7-9 and TRBJ2-7; D is undetermined. Trimming shortened V by 1 base and J by 3 bases, and 10 bases separated the two germline ends. CDR1 is SEHNR and CDR2 is FQNEAQ in the germline V gene (reference sequence). This CDR3 is 14 amino acids long. In DNA form, the CDR3 reads TGTGCCAGCAGCTTAGTTGGAGTAGTCTACGAGCAGTACTTC. This translates into CASSLVGVVYEQYF.

The rearrangement joins TRBV5-4 to TRBJ2-1; the D is unclear. Germline lookup yields CDR1 SGHNT and CDR2 YYREEE (reference sequence). The CDR3 length is 16 residues. Between the trimmed V and J ends, which lost 4 bases and 0 bases, there was a span of 14 bases. CDR3 sequence: CASSPDVGSSYNEQFF. CDR3 DNA: TGTGCCAGCAGCCCGGACGTGGGAAGCTCCTACAATGAGCAGTTCTTC.

This clonotype was picked up a small number of times. The chain joins TRBV3-1 to TRBJ2-1; no reliable D call. The CDR3 spans 16 residues. V shed 2 bases and J shed 8 bases, with 19 bases lying between them. Germline lookup yields CDR1 LGHDT and CDR2 YNNKEL (reference sequence). The CDR3 bases are TGTGCCAGCAGCCAAAACCCCGGCGCGGTTTCGGATGAGCAGTTCTTC. It encodes CASSQNPGAVSDEQFF.

This clonotype was counted only a few times. The rearrangement joins TRBV5-1 to TRBJ2-5; weak D call: TRBD1 (5 bases). Trimming shortened V by 0 bases and J by 5 bases, and 23 bases separated the two germline ends. CDR3 length: 18 residues. From germline, CDR1 is SGHRS and CDR2 YFSETQ. This CDR3 is CASSLAPSRTPLGETQYF. The CDR3 region has the DNA TGCGCCAGCAGCTTGGCCCCATCAAGGACACCCCTGGGGGAGACCCAGTACTTC.

As regards this clonotype: The missing conserved phenylalanine or tryptophan at the end of this CDR3 makes a read error likely. This rearrangement joins TRBV11-2 to TRBJ2-5; 13 bases fit TRBD2. CDR1 is SGHAT and CDR2 is FQNNGV in the germline V gene. This CDR3 has 15 amino acids. Trimming at V came to 6 bases and at J to 2 bases, leaving 3 bases not matched to a gene. For the CDR3, the DNA is TGTGCCAGCAGTTCGGGACTAGCGGGACAAGAGACCCAGTACTCC. It codes for CASSSGLAGQETQYS.

The chain combines TRBV20-1 with TRBJ2-1; TRBD1 is a possible D gene (6 bases). The V and J ends lost 1 base and 5 bases respectively, with 18 bases between them. Germline assignment: CDR1 DFQATT and CDR2 SNEGSKA (reference sequence). CDR3 size: 16 residues. The CDR3: CSARGLAGASHNEQFF. The CDR3 DNA reads TGCAGTGCTAGAGGCCTGGCAGGGGCCTCACACAATGAGCAGTTCTTC.

The chain joins TRBV7-6 to TRBJ2-7; the D gene could be TRBD1 or TRBD2 (6 bases each). CDR3 size: 17 residues. Germline CDR1 reads SGHVS; CDR2 reads FNYEAQ. Deletions cut 2 bases from V and 7 bases from J, with 24 bases between. The CDR3 bases are TGTGCCAGCAGCTTACGGCCGGGGGCGAGCGTCGGGGGTGAGCAGTACTTC. This encodes CASSLRPGASVGGEQYF.

This clonotype showed up just a few times. The J gene is TRBJ2-7, the V gene TRBV4-3; TRBD1 is a possible D gene (6 bases). The CDR3 sequence is 15 residues long. Trimming removed 1 base at V and 1 base at J, with 11 bases between. From germline, CDR1 is LGHNA and CDR2 YSLEER. DNA of the CDR3: TGCGCCAGCAGCCAAGGACAGGAAGTTTCCTACGAGCAGTACTTC. This codes for CASSQGQEVSYEQYF.

There are a few counts of this clonotype. This sequence joins TRBV7-2 and TRBJ1-5; D ambiguous. Germline values: CDR1 SGHTA, CDR2 FQGNSA. V was trimmed by 5 bases and J by 5 bases, leaving 19 bases between them. The CDR3 consists of 16 residues. The DNA of the CDR3 is TGTGCCAGCAGCCTAACTAGCCGGGGTCCCCATCAGCCCCAGCATTTT. Translating it yields CASSLTSRGPHQPQHF.

In this sample, this clonotype turned up many times. The CDR3 is CASSRDAGGRNTEAFF. CDR3 DNA: TGTGCCAGCAGCCGGGACGCGGGTGGGAGAAACACTGAAGCTTTCTTT. The rearrangement joins TRBV2 to TRBJ1-1, with D possibly matching TRBD1 (5 bases). The CDR3 length is 16 residues. CDR1 is SNHLY, CDR2 FYNNEI, per germline. V dropped 6 bases and J dropped 2 bases, with 19 bases sitting between them.

This clonotype was detected a few times. The chain uses TRBV15 and TRBJ2-3; D possibly matches TRBD1 or TRBD2 (5 bases each). V lost 8 bases to trimming and J lost 0 bases, with 12 bases between them. This CDR3 contains 14 residues. From germline, CDR1 is LNHNV and CDR2 YYDKDF (reference sequence). The CDR3 nucleotides are TGTGCCACCGCCCGGGGCAGGAGCACAGATACGCAGTATTTT. Its protein product is CATARGRSTDTQYF. Full variable domain (rest looked up from reference TRBV15 and TRBJ2-3): DAMVIQNPRYQVTQFGKPVTLSCSQTLNHNVMYWYQQKSSQAPKLLFHYYDKDFNNEADTPDNFQSRRPNTSFCFLDIRSPGLGDTAMYLCATARGRSTDTQYFGPGTRLTVL.

This clonotype has only a few counts. The rearrangement uses TRBV28 and TRBJ1-3, with 7 bases matching TRBD1. This CDR3 spans 14 amino acids. With V trimmed by 3 bases and J by 5 bases, 4 bases remained unmatched. CDR1 and CDR2 from the germline V gene are MDHEN and SYDVKM. The CDR3 spells CASSFDRVRNTIYF. DNA of the CDR3: TGTGCCAGCAGTTTCGACAGGGTTAGAAACACCATATATTTT.

The rearrangement links TRBV15 to TRBJ2-6; 11 nucleotides line up with TRBD1. The CDR3 loop spans 17 amino acids. The V gene end was trimmed by 5 bases and the J gene end by 0 bases; junction bases not matched to a gene: 3. The germline V gene encodes CDR1 LNHNV and CDR2 YYDKDF (reference sequence). CDR3 sequence: CATSVGQGASGANVLTF. For the CDR3, the DNA is TGTGCCACCAGCGTCGGACAGGGGGCCTCTGGGGCCAACGTCCTGACTTTC.

This clonotype has at least ten counts. The J gene is TRBJ1-2, the V gene TRBV10-3; D unclear. The V and J ends lost 3 bases and 7 bases respectively, with 9 bases between them. The CDR3 extends over 12 amino acids. CDR1 is ENHRY, CDR2 SYGVKD, per germline. CDR3 amino acids: CAISDLLSGYTF. CDR3 in DNA: TGTGCCATCAGTGATCTCCTCTCTGGCTACACCTTC.

The J gene is TRBJ1-2, the V gene TRBV3-1, with D tentatively TRBD1 (5 bases). With 5 bases removed from V and 8 bases from J, the gap between germline ends came to 18 bases. The CDR3 runs to 14 residues. Germline V gives CDR1 LGHDT, CDR2 YNNKEL (reference sequence). CDR3 nucleotides: TGTGCCAGCAGCGTGTGGGGGTCGTCGGGGGGCTACACCTTC. Translating it yields CASSVWGSSGGYTF.